A selection of T cell receptor beta chains follows, all from one sample in a study of blood T cell repertoires in COVID-19. Sequenced by immunoSEQ multiplex PCR; TCRdb stores in-frame clones only, minus some. The data hold over 250,000 clones, with 75% to 90% observed a single time. Sequenced input: peripheral blood. These receptors came from a woman in her seventies with COVID-19, enrolled during active disease. Each CDR3 is given with its conserved first and last residue. D genes are given only for firm matches. For some rows the clone size is stated as once, few or many, or as a class when expanded; others skip it.

TRBJ2-1	.	.	TRBV18	TGTGCCAGCTCACCCGCGTCAGGGAATCCCTACAATGAGCAGTTCTTC	CASSPASGNPYNEQFF
TRBJ1-1	few	.	TRBV28	TGTGCCAGCAGTTTAACAGGGACTGAAGCTTTCTTT	CASSLTGTEAFF
TRBJ1-3	.	TRBD1	TRBV2	TGTGCCAGCGGACAGGGCGGAAACACCATATATTTT	CASGQGGNTIYF
TRBJ1-4	.	.	TRBV5-1	TGCGCCAGCAGCGGAGGAGGGCTGGATGAAAAACTGTTTTTT	CASSGGGLDEKLFF
TRBJ1-4	.	.	TRBV4-3	TGCGCCAGCAGCCAAGATCTCCGGGGTAAACTGTTTTTT	CASSQDLRGKLFF
TRBJ1-2	.	.	TRBV9	TGTGCCAGCAGCCCCAAGTGGGGCTTTAACTATGGCTACACCTTC	CASSPKWGFNYGYTF
TRBJ1-1	once	.	TRBV30	TGTGCCTGGAGGACCACAGGGCTGAACACTGAAGCTTTCTTT	CAWRTTGLNTEAFF
TRBJ2-7	.	TRBD2	TRBV24-1	TGTGCCACCAGTCAGCGGGGCAGTACCTACGAGCAGTACTTC	CATSQRGSTYEQYF
TRBJ1-4	few	.	TRBV7-9	TGTGCCAGCAGCTTACGGGTGGGAGGTGAAAAACTGTTTTTT	CASSLRVGGEKLFF
TRBJ1-2	.	.	TRBV7-9	TGTGCCAGCAGCTTACTTGGCAGGGACTTAGACTATGGCTACACCTTC	CASSLLGRDLDYGYTF
TRBJ1-3	.	.	TRBV28	TGTGCCAGCAGTTTAAGTCAGGGCGGAAACACCATATATTTT	CASSLSQGGNTIYF
TRBJ2-4	.	TRBD2	TRBV10-3	TGTGCCACCAGCGGGAGGGACAAAAACATTCAGTACTTC	CATSGRDKNIQYF
TRBJ2-1	.	.	TRBV4-3	TGCGCCAGCAGCCAAGAGGGGCGGGGGACAGGAGACAATGAGCAGTTCTTC	CASSQEGRGTGDNEQFF
TRBJ2-1	.	.	TRBV2	TGTGCCAGCAGCCGGGGGACTAATGAGCAGTTCTTC	CASSRGTNEQFF
TRBJ2-7	.	TRBD2	TRBV9	TGTGCCAGCAGCGCATCAGCGGGAGGTATCTACGAGCAGTACTTC	CASSASAGGIYEQYF
TRBJ1-5	.	TRBD1	TRBV6-5	TGTGCCAGCAGGCGTAACAGGGGTAGCAATCAGCCCCAGCATTTT	CASRRNRGSNQPQHF
TRBJ2-1	once	.	TRBV5-1	TGCGCCAGCAGCTTGGAGGCGGGATTTTACAATGAGCAGTTCTTC	CASSLEAGFYNEQFF
TRBJ2-1	.	TRBD2	TRBV6-1	TGTGCCAGCAGTGAACGATTAGCGGGAGGGCGGGTATACAATGAGCAGTTCTTC	CASSERLAGGRVYNEQFF
TRBJ2-7	.	.	TRBV6-1	TGTGCCAGCAGTGAAGGGAGAAGGGGGTTGGGCTACGAGCAGTACTTC	CASSEGRRGLGYEQYF
TRBJ2-7	.	TRBD2	TRBV19	TGTGCCAGTAGTGGTGGTAGCGGGAGATATTCCGAGCAGTACTTC	CASSGGSGRYSEQYF
TRBJ2-1	few	TRBD2	TRBV4-2	TGTGCCAGCAGCCGAGCGGGGGAGGTGGGTGAGCAGTTCTTC	CASSRAGEVGEQFF
TRBJ2-2	.	.	TRBV9	TGTGCCAGCAGCTCCACTAGGCTTACGAACACCGGGGAGCTGTTTTTT	CASSSTRLTNTGELFF
TRBJ1-5	.	.	TRBV7-8	TGTGCCAGCAGCTTTCAGAGTGACGGGGGCAATCAGCCCCAGCATTTT	CASSFQSDGGNQPQHF
TRBJ2-1	.	.	TRBV18	TGTGCCAGCTCACCGGGGGCAGGGATAGCCCCCAATGAGCAGTTCTTC	CASSPGAGIAPNEQFF
TRBJ2-7	.	TRBD1	TRBV5-1	TGCGCCAGCAGCTGGGGGACAGGGGGCGGCTACGAGCAGTACTTC	CASSWGTGGGYEQYF
TRBJ2-1	.	TRBD2	TRBV7-3	TGTGCCAGCGGGGCGGGAGCTAGGTACAATGAGCAGTTCTTC	CASGAGARYNEQFF
TRBJ2-7	many	TRBD1	TRBV6-5	TGTGCCAGCAAGCCCGGGACAGATTCCTACGAGCAGTACTTC	CASKPGTDSYEQYF
TRBJ1-2	once	.	TRBV28	TGTGCCAGCAGTTCCTCCAGGGTCCCTTGGCATGGCTACACCTTC	CASSSSRVPWHGYTF
TRBJ2-7	.	.	TRBV5-1	TGCGCCAGCAGCTTGTCAGGGCTCTACGAGCAGTACTTC	CASSLSGLYEQYF
TRBJ2-5	.	.	TRBV15	TGTGCCACCAGCAACGGCATCGGGGAGACCCAGTACTTC	CATSNGIGETQYF
TRBJ2-1	.	.	TRBV6-5	TGTGCCAGCAGTTACTCTCTGACTAGTGTCAATGAGCAGTTCTTC	CASSYSLTSVNEQFF
TRBJ2-3	once	TRBD2	TRBV28	TGTGCCAGCAGTACCCTAGCGGGAACTAGCACAGATACGCAGTATTTT	CASSTLAGTSTDTQYF
TRBJ1-1	.	.	TRBV5-1	TGCGCCAGCAGAACCAGGGCAGGGAACACTGAAGCTTTCTTT	CASRTRAGNTEAFF
TRBJ1-2	.	.	TRBV18	TGTGCCAGCTCCCAACAGACCGACCCGGGCTACACCTTC	CASSQQTDPGYTF
TRBJ2-5	.	TRBD1	TRBV3-1/TRBV3-2	TGTGCCAGCAGCCGAGACAGGGTCCAAGAGACCCAGTACTTC	CASSRDRVQETQYF
TRBJ2-7	.	TRBD1	TRBV24-1	TGTGCCACCAGTGACGCCAGACAGGGACCCTACGAGCAGTACTTC	CATSDARQGPYEQYF
TRBJ1-3	.	.	TRBV5-1	TGCGCCAGCAGCTTGGACAGGGTTGGAAACACCATATATTTT	CASSLDRVGNTIYF
TRBJ2-2	.	.	TRBV7-8	TGTGCCAGCAGCCCGGACAGTTTCACAGGAACCGGGGAGCTGTTTTTT	CASSPDSFTGTGELFF
TRBJ1-4	.	.	TRBV10-3	TGTGCCATCAGTGAGCGTCAAGAGGGTGAAAAACTGTTTTTT	CAISERQEGEKLFF
TRBJ1-2	.	.	TRBV12-3/TRBV12-4	TGTGCCATCTCTGGCACTAACTATGGCTACACCTTC	CAISGTNYGYTF
TRBJ1-4	.	.	TRBV18	TGTGCCAGCTCACCTCTTCGGACTGAGGGTGAAAAACTGTTTTTT	CASSPLRTEGEKLFF
TRBJ1-4	.	TRBD1	TRBV7-3	TGTGCCAGCAGCTCCACAACAGGGGGAGAACTGTTTTTT	CASSSTTGGELFF
TRBJ1-2	.	.	TRBV10-3	TGTGCCACTCAACAGGTCTATGGCTACACCTTC	CATQQVYGYTF
TRBJ1-1	.	.	TRBV9	TGTGCCAGCAGCGTAGATCCGGAGATGAACACTGAAGCTTTCTTT	CASSVDPEMNTEAFF
TRBJ2-3	.	TRBD2	TRBV2	TGTGCCAGCAGTCCTAGCGGGACGAGCACAGATACGCAGTATTTT	CASSPSGTSTDTQYF
TRBJ2-7	.	TRBD2	TRBV3-1/TRBV3-2	TGTGCCAGCAGCCAAGAGTTCGGGCTAGCGGGAGGGCATACCTACGAGCAGTACTTC	CASSQEFGLAGGHTYEQYF
TRBJ2-5	.	.	TRBV5-1	TGCGCCAGCAGCTGGGCGGGCAGAAACCAAGAGACCCAGTACTTC	CASSWAGRNQETQYF
TRBJ1-3	.	.	TRBV9	TGTGCCAGCAGCGTACACCCTGTAGACTCTGGAAACACCATATATTTT	CASSVHPVDSGNTIYF
TRBJ2-5	once	.	TRBV19	TGTGCCAGTAGTCAGGGCCAAGAGACCCAGTACTTC	CASSQGQETQYF
TRBJ2-7	few	.	TRBV7-9	TGTGCCAGCAGCCCAAGGGGCGGCAGTTCCTACGAGCAGTACTTC	CASSPRGGSSYEQYF